These 25 T cell receptor beta chains share one sample of origin, sequenced in a study of cytomegalovirus exposure and HLA in healthy donors. It was with 60 Vbeta and 13 Jbeta primers that the PCR ran. Produced via immunoSEQ multiplex PCR; TCRdb's table is partial and in-frame only. This specimen shows about 160,000 clones; the ten leading clones hold over 1%. The sample was PBMCs. All receptors derive from an older woman in good health and CMV-seronegative.

V gene TRBV7-7 combines with J gene TRBJ2-5, with 14 bases lining up with TRBD2. From germline, CDR1 is SSHAT and CDR2 FNYEAQ (reference sequence). This CDR3 has 15 residues. V gave up 5 bases and J gave up 1 base; unmatched junction bases: 0. CDR3 sequence reads: CASSGTSGGQETQYF. CDR3 DNA: TGTGCCAGCAGCGGGACTAGCGGGGGCCAAGAGACCCAGTACTTC.

The chain carries TRBV5-4 and TRBJ1-1; 8 bases are a match to TRBD1. From germline, CDR1 is SGHNT and CDR2 YYREEE (reference sequence). V was clipped by 4 bases and J by 2 bases; unmatched bases: 7. The CDR3 runs 15 residues. The CDR3, as DNA: TGTGCCAGCAGCACTCCTCAGGGGGCAAACACTGAAGCTTTCTTT. Protein: CASSTPQGANTEAFF.

This chain's CDR3 is CASSSIPGGKGNTIYF. The CDR3 coding sequence is TGTGCCAGCTCATCGATACCCGGGGGGAAAGGAAACACCATATATTTT. The V and J genes are TRBV18 and TRBJ1-3; maybe TRBD1 (5 bases). With 5 bases removed from V and 4 bases from J, the gap between germline ends came to 18 bases. This CDR3 comprises 16 residues. The germline CDR1 and CDR2 sequences are KGHSH and LQKENI.

This chain connects TRBV5-1 to TRBJ2-1; 8 nucleotides match TRBD1. Germline CDR1 and CDR2: SGHRS and YFSETQ. The CDR3 is 15 amino acids. V shed 4 bases, J shed 8 bases, and the junction held 11 bases outside the gene matches. CDR3 protein: CASSATGQVSDEQFF. In DNA, the CDR3 is TGCGCCAGCAGCGCAACGGGACAGGTTAGTGATGAGCAGTTCTTC.

V is TRBV6-1 and J is TRBJ1-2; possible D gene TRBD1, 5 bases. This CDR3 is built from 16 residues. The V and J ends lost 3 bases and 7 bases respectively, with 21 bases between them. Germline V gene sequence: CDR1 MNHNS, CDR2 SASEGT. CDR3 loop: CASSDVKSQRRGGYTF. The CDR3 DNA is TGTGCCAGCAGTGACGTGAAGTCTCAGCGGAGGGGTGGCTACACCTTC.

CDR3: CASTGTTYEQYF. The CDR3, as DNA: TGTGCCAGCACTGGGACAACCTACGAGCAGTACTTC. The chain recombines TRBV6-5 with TRBJ2-7; the D gene is possibly TRBD1 (6 bases). Germline CDR1 and CDR2: MNHEY and SVGAGI. Trimming removed 7 bases from V and 2 bases from J, with 9 bases in between. This CDR3 has 12 amino acids.

The chain uses TRBV2 and TRBJ2-2; D possibly corresponds to TRBD2 (5 bases). The CDR3 is 15 amino acids. From germline, CDR1 is SNHLY and CDR2 FYNNEI. V gave up 7 bases and J gave up 2 bases, with 14 bases separating them. The CDR3 region is CASTRGRLNTGELFF. CDR3 in DNA: TGTGCCAGCACCCGGGGAAGACTTAACACCGGGGAGCTGTTTTTT.

The chain uses TRBV7-2 and TRBJ1-5, with D possibly TRBD1 on 6 matching bases. Germline CDR1 is SGHTA and CDR2 is FQGNSA. The V end lost 5 bases, the J end lost 7 bases, and 18 bases lay between the germline ends. This CDR3 has 15 amino acids. The CDR3 sequence is CASSAQPQGVQPQHF. The CDR3 DNA reads as TGTGCCAGCAGCGCCCAACCACAGGGAGTACAGCCCCAGCATTTT.

This chain joins TRBV7-3 and TRBJ2-3; 9 positions agree with TRBD1. Unmatched junction bases numbered 8, after V lost 5 bases and J lost 5 bases. The CDR3 sequence is 15 residues long. The germline V gene has CDR1 SGHTA and CDR2 FQGTGA. CDR3 in DNA: TGTGCCAGCAGCGCATCCGGGACAGGGATAGATACGCAGTATTTT. Translated: CASSASGTGIDTQYF.

The chain uses TRBV6-5 and TRBJ1-5; D remains unclear. The germline CDR1 and CDR2 sequences are MNHEY and SVGAGI. The CDR3 sequence is 14 residues long. The V and J ends lost 3 bases and 5 bases respectively, with 11 bases between them. CDR3 nucleotides: TGTGCCAGCAGTTATCTGGGAGCCGATCAGCCCCAGCATTTT. It codes for CASSYLGADQPQHF.

The chain couples TRBV6-5 to TRBJ1-1; 7 bases agree with TRBD1. The CDR3 is made up of 16 amino acids. Per the germline V gene, CDR1 is MNHEY and CDR2 is SVGAGI. V lost 2 bases and J lost 7; bases outside the gene matches: 13. The CDR3 here is CASSYSTGEAQLEAFF. The CDR3, as DNA: TGTGCCAGCAGTTACAGCACAGGGGAAGCTCAGCTTGAAGCTTTCTTT.

The chain couples TRBV5-1 to TRBJ2-7; D may be TRBD2 (5 bases). Germline loops: CDR1 SGHRS, CDR2 YFSETQ. Trimming shortened V by 4 bases and J by 3 bases, and 17 bases separated the two germline ends. The CDR3 is 15 residues long. CDR3 amino acids: CASSPRDGKRYEQYF. CDR3 DNA: TGCGCCAGCAGCCCGCGCGACGGGAAGCGCTACGAGCAGTACTTC.

The chain uses TRBV5-1 and TRBJ2-2; 9 nucleotides match TRBD2. After removal of 5 bases from V and 7 bases from J, the junction contained 6 bases not matched to a gene. CDR3 length: 14 amino acids. The germline V gene encodes CDR1 SGHRS and CDR2 YFSETQ. Written as DNA, the CDR3 is TGCGCCAGCAGTTTGAGCGGGGGGATCGGGGAGCTGTTTTTT. Translated, it gives CASSLSGGIGELFF.

About this clone: Other DNA sequences within the sample encode an identical CDR3. The chain has TRBV10-1 and TRBJ1-1, with 7 bases identical to TRBD1. This CDR3 region has 12 residues. J lost 9 bases, V lost 6 bases, and 7 bases had no gene match. Germline CDR1 reads WNHNN; CDR2 reads SYGVQD (reference sequence). CDR3 DNA: TGCGCCAGCAGCCCCCCGGGACAGAAAGCTTTCTTT. Translating gives CASSPPGQKAFF.

The chain has TRBV18 and TRBJ2-1; D may be TRBD2 (6 bases). Germline CDR1 is KGHSH and CDR2 is LQKENI. The CDR3 loop spans 14 amino acids. V was clipped by 2 bases and J by 7 bases, with 12 bases between them. The CDR3, as DNA: TGTGCCAGCTCACCAATAGTGGGAGGTAATGAGCAGTTCTTC. Translated: CASSPIVGGNEQFF.

The chain carries TRBV5-8 and TRBJ1-3, with unresolved D. V was shortened by 4 bases and J by 6 bases, with 5 bases between the two germline ends. The germline CDR1 and CDR2 sequences are SGHTS and YDEGEE. The CDR3 is 11 amino acids. CDR3 nucleotides: TGTGCCAGCAGCCTTATAAACACCATATATTTT. Translation: CASSLINTIYF.

This chain uses TRBV28 with TRBJ2-7; 8 nucleotides agree with TRBD1. The CDR3 runs to 18 residues. The trim removed 3 bases at V and 3 bases at J, leaving 16 bases unmatched. Germline assignment: CDR1 MDHEN and CDR2 SYDVKM. The CDR3 sequence: CASSFPLVRDRSLYEQYF. DNA for the CDR3: TGTGCCAGCAGTTTCCCCCTCGTCCGGGACAGGAGCCTCTACGAGCAGTACTTC.

This rearrangement joins TRBV7-2 to TRBJ1-6; D might be TRBD1 (5 bases). Per germline, CDR1 SGHTA and CDR2 FQGNSA. CDR3 length: 14 residues. V lost 4 bases and J lost 7, with 11 bases in between. CDR3 coding DNA: TGTGCCAGCAGCTCGGGGGTAGGGAATTCACCCCTCCACTTT. Translating it yields CASSSGVGNSPLHF.

Concerning this clone: The sample has other DNA sequences that encode this CDR3 too. The chain recombines TRBV27 with TRBJ2-4, with D perhaps TRBD1 (5 bases). The CDR3 has 17 amino acids. Trimming pared 2 bases from V and 0 bases from J, leaving 14 bases between. CDR1 is MNHEY and CDR2 is SMNVEV in the germline V gene (reference sequence). The CDR3: CASSLEGHELAKNIQYF. The CDR3 nucleotides read TGTGCCAGCAGTTTAGAAGGACACGAACTAGCCAAAAACATTCAGTACTTC.

The chain couples TRBV7-9 to TRBJ1-1; D is possibly TRBD1 (6 bases). CDR3 size: 16 residues. Germline V gives CDR1 SEHNR, CDR2 FQNEAQ (reference sequence). V was cut by 8 bases and J by 5 bases, with 24 bases left in between. CDR3 in DNA: TGTGCCAGCTTGGGGGTTCTCGGGGGGGCGCTGACTGAAGCTTTCTTT. It yields the protein CASLGVLGGALTEAFF. The whole variable domain, filled in from reference TRBV7-9 and TRBJ1-1, reads DTGVSQNPRHKITKRGQNVTFRCDPISEHNRLYWYRQTLGQGPEFLTYFQNEAQLEKSRLLSDRFSAERPKGSFSTLEIQRTEQGDSAMYLCASLGVLGGALTEAFFGQGTRLTVV.

This chain uses TRBV5-1 with TRBJ1-2; D is ambiguous. Deletions cut 7 bases from V and 0 bases from J, with 10 bases between. Germline assignment: CDR1 SGHRS and CDR2 YFSETQ. This CDR3 has 13 residues. CDR3 protein: CASALSANYGYTF. The CDR3 nucleotides are TGCGCCAGCGCACTAAGTGCTAACTATGGCTACACCTTC. Looking up the rest from reference TRBV5-1 and TRBJ1-2 gives the full variable domain: KAGVTQTPRYLIKTRGQQVTLSCSPISGHRSVSWYQQTPGQGLQFLFEYFSETQRNKGNFPGRFSGRQFSNSRSEMNVSTLELGDSALYLCASALSANYGYTFGSGTRLTVV.

The chain recombines TRBV5-1 with TRBJ1-4; 8 positions agree with TRBD1. CDR3 length: 14 amino acids. CDR1 SGHRS and CDR2 YFSETQ come from the germline V gene. The junction had 5 bases not matched to a gene; V was cut back by 5 bases and J by 5 bases. The DNA of the CDR3 is TGCGCCAGCAGACCTCGACAGGGGAATGAAAAACTGTTTTTT. Its translation: CASRPRQGNEKLFF.

J is TRBJ1-3 and V is TRBV21-1; TRBD1 is the table's D call and was not checked against the DNA. TRBV21-1 is marked as a pseudogene. The length of the CDR3 is 15 residues. The CDR3 region is CASSGQGVSGNTIYF. The CDR3 nucleotides read TGTGCCAGCAGCGGACAGGGGGTATCTGGAAACACCATATATTTT.

The chain has TRBV30 and TRBJ2-7, with D tentatively TRBD1 (5 bases). The germline CDR1 and CDR2 sequences are GTSNPN and SVGIG (reference sequence). V lost 6 bases and J 0 bases, leaving 9 bases between the germline ends. This CDR3 contains 12 residues. CDR3 nucleotide sequence: TGTGCCTGCCAGGACAACTCCTACGAGCAGTACTTC. It specifies CACQDNSYEQYF.

Notes on this clone: The sample contains more than one DNA sequence encoding this CDR3. The V and J genes are TRBV5-1 and TRBJ1-4; D gene unclear. The CDR3 has 15 residues. CDR1 and CDR2 (germline): SGHRS, YFSETQ. V was clipped by 1 base and J by 0 bases, with 7 bases between them. The CDR3 loop reads CASSLQGATNEKLFF. The CDR3 nucleotides are TGCGCCAGCAGCTTGCAAGGAGCAACTAATGAAAAACTGTTTTTT.